This paragraph reports one T cell receptor (beta chain). No antigen is known for it. The PCR ran on 60 Vbeta and 13 Jbeta primers. Per the original data handling: An analysis that came later counted 73 million or so unique TCR beta chains, approximately 12 million shared. The data were produced by immunoSEQ multiplex PCR, yet TCRdb's version contains in-frame clones alone and is incomplete. V and J calls and clone size are as listed in that table; D and trimming were resolved from the DNA. The sample holds about 190,000 clones, approximately 82% seen once. The sample belongs to a study of cytomegalovirus exposure and HLA in healthy donors. Study-wide results and limits: In a later analysis, V- and J-gene trimming of beta chains associated with a DCLRE1C missense variant, replicated independently. 87-base-pair reads could not separate some V segments, including TRBV6-2 and TRBV6-3.

The V segment lost 6 bases and the J segment 0 bases; nucleotides outside the gene matches: 7. Per the germline V gene, CDR1 is LNHDA and CDR2 is SQIVND (reference sequence). The CDR3 runs to 16 residues. The J gene is TRBJ2-1, the V gene TRBV19; 8 nucleotides line up with TRBD2. Sequenced sample: PBMCs. This receptor was obtained from a young woman in good health and CMV-seronegative. The CDR3: CASSNGLASSYNEQFF. CDR3 in DNA: TGTGCCAGTAGCAATGGACTAGCTAGCTCCTACAATGAGCAGTTCTTC.